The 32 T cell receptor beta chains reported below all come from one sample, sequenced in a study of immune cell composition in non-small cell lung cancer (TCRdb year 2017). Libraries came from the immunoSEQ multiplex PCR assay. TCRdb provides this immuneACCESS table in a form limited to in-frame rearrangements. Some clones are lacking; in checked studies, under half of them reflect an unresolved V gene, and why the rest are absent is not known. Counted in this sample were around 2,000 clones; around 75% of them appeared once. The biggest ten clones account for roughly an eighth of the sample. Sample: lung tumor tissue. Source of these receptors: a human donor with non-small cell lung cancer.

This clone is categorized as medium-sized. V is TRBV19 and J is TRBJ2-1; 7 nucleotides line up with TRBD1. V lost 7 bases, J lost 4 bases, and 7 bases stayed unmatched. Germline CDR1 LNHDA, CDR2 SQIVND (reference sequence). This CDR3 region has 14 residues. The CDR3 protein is CASKNRGFYNEQFF. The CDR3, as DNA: TGTGCCAGTAAGAACAGGGGCTTTTACAATGAGCAGTTCTTC.

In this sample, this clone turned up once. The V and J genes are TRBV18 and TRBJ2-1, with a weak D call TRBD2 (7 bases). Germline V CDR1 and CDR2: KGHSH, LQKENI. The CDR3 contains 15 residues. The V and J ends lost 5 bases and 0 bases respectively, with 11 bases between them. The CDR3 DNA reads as TGTGCCAGCTCAATAGGGGGGGGCTCCTACAATGAGCAGTTCTTC. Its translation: CASSIGGGSYNEQFF.

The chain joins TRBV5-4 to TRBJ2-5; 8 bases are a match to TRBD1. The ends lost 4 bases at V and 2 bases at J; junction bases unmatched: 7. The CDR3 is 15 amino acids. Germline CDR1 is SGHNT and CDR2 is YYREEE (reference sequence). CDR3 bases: TGTGCCAGCAGCGCGACAGGGGCGGGACAAGAGACCCAGTACTTC. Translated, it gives CASSATGAGQETQYF.

This CDR3 is CASSRRDRVDEQYF. The CDR3 DNA reads as TGTGCCAGCAGCCGCCGGGACAGGGTAGATGAGCAGTACTTC. The rearrangement links TRBV11-2 to TRBJ2-7, with 9 bases lining up with TRBD1. The length of the CDR3 is 14 residues. Germline CDR1 reads SGHAT; CDR2 reads FQNNGV. V lost 5 bases, J lost 7 bases, and 9 bases stayed unmatched.

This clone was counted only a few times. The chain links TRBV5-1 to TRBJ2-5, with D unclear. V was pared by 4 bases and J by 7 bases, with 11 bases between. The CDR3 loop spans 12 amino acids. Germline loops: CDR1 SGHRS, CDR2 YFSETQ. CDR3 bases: TGCGCCAGCAGCGATGACACGGCGACCCAGTACTTC. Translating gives CASSDDTATQYF.

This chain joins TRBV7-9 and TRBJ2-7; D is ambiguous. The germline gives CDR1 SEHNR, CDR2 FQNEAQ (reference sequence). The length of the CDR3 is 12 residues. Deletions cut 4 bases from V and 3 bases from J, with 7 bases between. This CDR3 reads CASSSQRYEQYF. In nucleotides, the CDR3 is TGTGCCAGCAGCTCGCAGCGCTACGAGCAGTACTTC.

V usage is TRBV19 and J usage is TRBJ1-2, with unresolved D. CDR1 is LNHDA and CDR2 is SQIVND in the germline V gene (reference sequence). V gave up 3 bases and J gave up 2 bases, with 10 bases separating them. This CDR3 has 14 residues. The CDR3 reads CASSIPAGNYGYTF. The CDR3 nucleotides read TGTGCCAGTAGTATCCCGGCGGGAAACTATGGCTACACCTTC.

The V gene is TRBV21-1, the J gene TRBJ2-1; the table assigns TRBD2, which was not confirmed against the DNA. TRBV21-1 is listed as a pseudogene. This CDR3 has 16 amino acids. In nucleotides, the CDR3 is TGTGCCAGTAAAACCGTCCCAGGGAGGGTCGACAATGAGCAGTTCTTC. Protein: CASKTVPGRVDNEQFF.

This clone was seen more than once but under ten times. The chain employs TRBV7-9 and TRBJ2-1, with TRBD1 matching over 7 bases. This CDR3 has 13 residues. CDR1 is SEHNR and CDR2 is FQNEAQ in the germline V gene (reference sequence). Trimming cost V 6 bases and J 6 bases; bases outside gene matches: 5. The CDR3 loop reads CASSPGQVNEQFF. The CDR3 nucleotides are TGTGCCAGCAGTCCAGGACAGGTCAATGAGCAGTTCTTC. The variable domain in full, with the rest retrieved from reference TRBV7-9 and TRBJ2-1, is DTGVSQNPRHKITKRGQNVTFRCDPISEHNRLYWYRQTLGQGPEFLTYFQNEAQLEKSRLLSDRFSAERPKGSFSTLEIQRTEQGDSAMYLCASSPGQVNEQFFGPGTRLTVL.

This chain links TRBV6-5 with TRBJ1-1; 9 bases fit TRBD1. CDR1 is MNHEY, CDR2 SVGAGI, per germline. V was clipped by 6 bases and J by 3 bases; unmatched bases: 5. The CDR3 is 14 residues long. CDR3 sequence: CASSYRGLYTEAFF. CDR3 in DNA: TGTGCCAGCAGCTACAGGGGGCTGTACACTGAAGCTTTCTTT.

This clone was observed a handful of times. CDR3 DNA sequence: TGTGCCAGCAGCTCCTTGGGGACAGGGTATAATTCACCCCTCCACTTT. It codes for CASSSLGTGYNSPLHF. The V call is TRBV7-2, the J call TRBJ1-6; the match to TRBD1 covers 9 bases. This CDR3 region has 16 residues. Germline V lookup: CDR1 SGHTA, CDR2 FQGNSA. J lost 4 bases, V lost 4 bases, and 5 bases had no gene match. Looking up the rest from reference TRBV7-2 and TRBJ1-6 gives the full variable domain: GAGVSQSPSNKVTEKGKDVELRCDPISGHTALYWYRQSLGQGLEFLIYFQGNSAPDKSGLPSDRFSAERTGGSVSTLTIQRTQQEDSAVYLCASSSLGTGYNSPLHFGNGTRLTVT.

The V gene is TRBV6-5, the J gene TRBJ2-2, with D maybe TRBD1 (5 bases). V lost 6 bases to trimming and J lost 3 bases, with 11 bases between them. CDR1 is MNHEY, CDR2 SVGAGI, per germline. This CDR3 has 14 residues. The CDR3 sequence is CASRRQTYTGELFF. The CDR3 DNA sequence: TGTGCCAGCAGGCGACAGACCTACACCGGGGAGCTGTTTTTT.

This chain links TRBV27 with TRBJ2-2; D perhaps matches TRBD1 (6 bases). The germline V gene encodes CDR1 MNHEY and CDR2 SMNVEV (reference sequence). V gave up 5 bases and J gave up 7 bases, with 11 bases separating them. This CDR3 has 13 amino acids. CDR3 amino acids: CASSPRGIGELFF. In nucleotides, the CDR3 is TGTGCCAGCAGTCCGAGGGGGATCGGGGAGCTGTTTTTT.

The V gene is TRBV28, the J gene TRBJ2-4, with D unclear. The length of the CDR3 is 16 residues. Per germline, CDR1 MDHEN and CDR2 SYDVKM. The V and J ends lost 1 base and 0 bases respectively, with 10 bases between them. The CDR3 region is CASSLSDGLAKNIQYF. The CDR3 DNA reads TGTGCCAGCAGTTTATCCGATGGGCTAGCCAAAAACATTCAGTACTTC.

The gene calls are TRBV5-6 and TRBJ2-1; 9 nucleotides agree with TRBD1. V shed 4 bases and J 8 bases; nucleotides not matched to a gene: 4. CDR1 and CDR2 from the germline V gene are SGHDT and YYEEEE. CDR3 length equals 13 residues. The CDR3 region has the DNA TGTGCCAGCAGCCTGGACAGGGGTGATGAGCAGTTCTTC. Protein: CASSLDRGDEQFF.

Here the CDR3 DNA reads TGTGCCAGCAGCTTAAGGTTAGGGGGCGAAAAACTGTTTTTT. Protein product: CASSLRLGGEKLFF. V is TRBV7-2 and J is TRBJ1-4, with TRBD1 matching over 7 bases. In germline, CDR1 is SGHTA, CDR2 FQGNSA. The CDR3 covers 14 residues. V lost 2 bases, J lost 8 bases, and 5 bases stayed unmatched.

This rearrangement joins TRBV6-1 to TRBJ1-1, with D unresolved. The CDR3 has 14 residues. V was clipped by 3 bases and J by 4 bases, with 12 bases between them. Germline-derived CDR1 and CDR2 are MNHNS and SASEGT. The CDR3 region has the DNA TGTGCCAGCAGTGACGGACTGGAGACCACTGAAGCTTTCTTT. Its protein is CASSDGLETTEAFF.

CDR3 amino acids: CASSQGPSGSGELFF. The CDR3 DNA reads as TGTGCCAGCAGCCAAGGCCCGAGCGGGAGCGGGGAGCTGTTTTTT. This chain links TRBV4-2 with TRBJ2-2; 8 bases align to TRBD2. From germline, CDR1 is LGHNA and CDR2 YNFKEQ. CDR3 length: 15 amino acids. The junction had 5 bases not matched to a gene; V was cut back by 1 base and J by 7 bases.

The CDR3 sequence: CASSGAVGYGYTF. The CDR3 DNA reads TGTGCCAGCAGTGGGGCAGTGGGCTATGGCTACACCTTC. The gene calls are TRBV6-4 and TRBJ1-2; the D is unclear. The CDR3 runs to 13 residues. The germline V and J ends were trimmed by 4 bases and 4 bases, with 10 bases remaining between them. From germline, CDR1 is MRHNA and CDR2 SNTAGT.

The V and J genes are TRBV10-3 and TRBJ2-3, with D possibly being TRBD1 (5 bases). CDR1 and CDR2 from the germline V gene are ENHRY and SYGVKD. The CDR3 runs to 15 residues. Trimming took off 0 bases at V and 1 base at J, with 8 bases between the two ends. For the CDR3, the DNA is TGTGCCATCAGTGAGTCGATGACAGGCACAGATACGCAGTATTTT. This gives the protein CAISESMTGTDTQYF.

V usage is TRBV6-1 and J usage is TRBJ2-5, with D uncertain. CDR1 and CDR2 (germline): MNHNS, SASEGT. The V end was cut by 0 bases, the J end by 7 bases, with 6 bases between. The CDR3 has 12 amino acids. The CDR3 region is CASSEASGTQYF. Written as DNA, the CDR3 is TGTGCCAGCAGTGAAGCATCGGGGACCCAGTACTTC.

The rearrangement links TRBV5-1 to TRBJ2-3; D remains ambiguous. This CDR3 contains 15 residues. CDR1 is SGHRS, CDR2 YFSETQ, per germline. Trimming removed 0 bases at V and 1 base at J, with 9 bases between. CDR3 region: CASSLESRRTDTQYF. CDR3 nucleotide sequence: TGCGCCAGCAGCTTGGAATCCAGGCGCACAGATACGCAGTATTTT. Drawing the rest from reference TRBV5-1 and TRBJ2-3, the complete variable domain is KAGVTQTPRYLIKTRGQQVTLSCSPISGHRSVSWYQQTPGQGLQFLFEYFSETQRNKGNFPGRFSGRQFSNSRSEMNVSTLELGDSALYLCASSLESRRTDTQYFGPGTRLTVL.

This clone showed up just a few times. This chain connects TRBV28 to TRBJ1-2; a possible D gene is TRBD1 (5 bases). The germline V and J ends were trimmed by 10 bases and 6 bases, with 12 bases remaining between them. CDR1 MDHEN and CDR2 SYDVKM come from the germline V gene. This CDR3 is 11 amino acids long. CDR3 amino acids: CATRGRDGYTF. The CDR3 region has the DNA TGTGCCACCCGGGGGAGGGATGGCTACACCTTC.

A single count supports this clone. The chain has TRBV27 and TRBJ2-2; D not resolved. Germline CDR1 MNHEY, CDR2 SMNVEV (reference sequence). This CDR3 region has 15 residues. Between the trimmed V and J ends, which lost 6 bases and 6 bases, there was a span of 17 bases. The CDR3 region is CASSPFTSTAGELFF. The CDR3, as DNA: TGTGCCAGCAGCCCCTTCACCTCTACCGCCGGGGAGCTGTTTTTT.

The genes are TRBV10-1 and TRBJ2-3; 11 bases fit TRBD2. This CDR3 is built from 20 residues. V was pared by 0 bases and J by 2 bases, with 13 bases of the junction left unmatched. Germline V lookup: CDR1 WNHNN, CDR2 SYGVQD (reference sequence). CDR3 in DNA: TGCGCCAGCAGTGAGTCGAGGCGGCTAGCGGGGGGATCAGACACAGATACGCAGTATTTT. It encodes CASSESRRLAGGSDTDTQYF.

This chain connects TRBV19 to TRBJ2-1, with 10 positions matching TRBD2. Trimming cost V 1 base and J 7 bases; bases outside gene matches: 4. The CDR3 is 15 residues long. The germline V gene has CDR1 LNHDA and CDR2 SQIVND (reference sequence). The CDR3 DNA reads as TGTGCCAGTAGTATAGCTAGCGGGGGTAGGAATGAGCAGTTCTTC. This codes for CASSIASGGRNEQFF.

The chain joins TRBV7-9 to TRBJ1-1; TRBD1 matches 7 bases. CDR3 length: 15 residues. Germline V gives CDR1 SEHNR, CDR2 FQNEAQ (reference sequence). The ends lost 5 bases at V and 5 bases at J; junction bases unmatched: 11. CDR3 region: CASSDRQGMMTEAFF. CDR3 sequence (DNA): TGTGCCAGCAGCGATCGACAGGGTATGATGACTGAAGCTTTCTTT.

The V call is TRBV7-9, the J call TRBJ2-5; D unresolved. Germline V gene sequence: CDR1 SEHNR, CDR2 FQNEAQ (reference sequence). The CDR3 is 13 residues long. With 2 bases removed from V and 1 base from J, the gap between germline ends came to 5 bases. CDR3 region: CASSLNSQETQYF. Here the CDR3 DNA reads TGTGCCAGCAGCTTAAACTCCCAAGAGACCCAGTACTTC.

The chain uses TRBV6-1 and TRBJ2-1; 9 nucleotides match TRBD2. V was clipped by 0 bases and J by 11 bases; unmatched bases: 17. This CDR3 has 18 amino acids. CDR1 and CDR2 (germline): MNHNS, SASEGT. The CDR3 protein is CASSEARGLAGAYVKQFF. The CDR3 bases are TGTGCCAGCAGTGAAGCGCGGGGATTAGCGGGAGCCTATGTAAAGCAGTTCTTC.

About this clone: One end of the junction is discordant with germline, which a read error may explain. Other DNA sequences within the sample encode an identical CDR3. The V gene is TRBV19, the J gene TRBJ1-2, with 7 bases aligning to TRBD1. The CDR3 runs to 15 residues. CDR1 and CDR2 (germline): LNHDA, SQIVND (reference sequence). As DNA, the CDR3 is TGCGCCAGTAGTCCTAGACAGGGAAGAGCGGTTGGCTACACCTTC. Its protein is CASSPRQGRAVGYTF. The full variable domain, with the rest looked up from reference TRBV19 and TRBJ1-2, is DGGITQSPKYLFRKEGQNVTLSCEQNLNHDAMYWYRQDPGQGLRLIYYSQIVNDFQKGDIAEGYSVSREKKESFPLTVTSAQKNPTAFYLCASSPRQGRAVGYTFGSGTRLTVV.

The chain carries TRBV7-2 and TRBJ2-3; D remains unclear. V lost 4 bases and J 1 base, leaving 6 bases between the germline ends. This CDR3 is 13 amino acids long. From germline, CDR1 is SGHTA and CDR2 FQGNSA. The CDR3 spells CASSSPGTDTQYF. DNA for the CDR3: TGTGCCAGCAGCTCCCCTGGCACAGATACGCAGTATTTT.

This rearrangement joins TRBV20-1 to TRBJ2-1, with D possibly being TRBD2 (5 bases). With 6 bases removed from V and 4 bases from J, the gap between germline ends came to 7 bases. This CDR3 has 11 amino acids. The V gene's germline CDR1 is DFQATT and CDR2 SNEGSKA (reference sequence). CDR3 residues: CSARTYNEQFF. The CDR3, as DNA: TGCAGTGCGCGGACTTACAATGAGCAGTTCTTC.